The present T cell receptor beta chain was sequenced within a study of T cell responses to AZD1222 COVID-19 vaccine. Overall study results and limits: Clonal diversity was possibly underestimated, and white British individuals and females predominated among donors.

The CDR3 is 16 residues long. Trimming stripped 0 bases from V and 2 bases from J, with 11 bases between. Germline V lookup: CDR1 SGHRS, CDR2 YFSETQ. Assay: immunoSEQ multiplex PCR; the TCRdb copy retains only in-frame clones and omits some. The sample shows about 130,000 clones, 88% of them seen only once. A remark on this clone: What it binds is not known.

The sample here was peripheral blood, taken on day 0 of MenACWY control vaccination. The J gene is TRBJ1-4, the V gene TRBV5-1; no clear D gene. This receptor was identified in an adult in good health. The CDR3 region is CASSLAPLGTNEKLFF. The DNA of the CDR3 is TGCGCCAGCAGCTTGGCCCCTCTAGGGACTAATGAAAAACTGTTTTTT.